Each of the 10 T cell receptor beta chains below was sequenced from the same sample in a study of cytomegalovirus exposure and HLA in healthy donors. Sequenced by immunoSEQ multiplex PCR; TCRdb stores in-frame clones only, minus some. The sample yields under 200,000 clones, about 96% seen once. Source material: PBMCs. All receptors derive from a woman younger than 35 in good health and CMV-seronegative.

The chain has TRBV30 and TRBJ1-6, with a possible D match to TRBD1 (5 bases). The CDR3 has 15 amino acids. V was trimmed by 4 bases and J by 2 bases, leaving 12 bases between them. Germline assignment: CDR1 GTSNPN and CDR2 SVGIG (reference sequence). The CDR3 loop reads CAWTKAGTYNSPLHF. The DNA for the CDR3 is TGTGCCTGGACCAAGGCAGGGACCTATAATTCACCCCTCCACTTT.

This rearrangement joins TRBV19 to TRBJ2-7; D is possibly TRBD2 (5 bases). Germline V gives CDR1 LNHDA, CDR2 SQIVND (reference sequence). There are 15 residues in the CDR3. Trimming removed 0 bases at V and 3 bases at J, with 12 bases between. The CDR3 nucleotides are TGTGCCAGTAGTATAGAGGCTAGCAGGTTCTACGAGCAGTACTTC. Encoded protein: CASSIEASRFYEQYF.

The chain recombines TRBV19 with TRBJ1-2; D is possibly TRBD1 (6 bases). Between the trimmed V and J ends, which lost 5 bases and 4 bases, there was a span of 14 bases. Germline CDR1 is LNHDA and CDR2 is SQIVND (reference sequence). This CDR3 comprises 14 residues. Here the CDR3 DNA reads TGTGCCAGTAGTTGGCCAGGGGTTTCCTATGGCTACACCTTC. Translation gives CASSWPGVSYGYTF.

The rearrangement joins TRBV4-1 to TRBJ2-3; TRBD2 agrees at 9 bases. Losses at the gene ends were 0 bases for V and 5 bases for J; bases not matched to a gene: 6. This CDR3 is built from 16 residues. Germline V gene lookup returns CDR1 MGHRA and CDR2 YSYEKL. The CDR3 DNA sequence: TGCGCCAGCAGCCAAGAGGCTAGCGGGGAAGGAGATACGCAGTATTTT. This sequence encodes CASSQEASGEGDTQYF.

The chain links TRBV19 to TRBJ1-6; 7 nucleotides align to TRBD1. Germline-derived CDR1 and CDR2 are LNHDA and SQIVND (reference sequence). The CDR3 is 15 amino acids. Unmatched junction bases numbered 10, after V lost 7 bases and J lost 7 bases. CDR3 sequence reads: CASNLPGQKNSPLHF. The CDR3 bases are TGTGCCAGTAATCTACCGGGACAGAAAAATTCACCCCTCCACTTT.

This clone was seen only once. The chain has TRBV18 and TRBJ1-5; D unclear. V lost 3 bases, J lost 4 bases, and 10 bases lay in between. Germline-derived CDR1 and CDR2 are KGHSH and LQKENI. The CDR3 is made up of 14 amino acids. The CDR3 is CASSPGVDNQPQHF. CDR3 in DNA: TGTGCCAGCTCACCCGGAGTTGATAATCAGCCCCAGCATTTT.

The J gene is TRBJ1-6, the V gene TRBV27, with 9 bases lining up with TRBD1. CDR1 is MNHEY, CDR2 SMNVEV, per germline (reference sequence). The CDR3 runs 15 residues. Losses at the gene ends were 6 bases for V and 9 bases for J; bases not matched to a gene: 9. The CDR3 DNA follows: TGTGCCAGCAGGTCGTTACAGGGGGCGTCTTCACCCCTCCACTTT. Translating gives CASRSLQGASSPLHF.

The DNA of the CDR3 is TGTGCCAGCAGCCGAGGGACTAGCGGGGGGAAGTACTTC. Its translation is CASSRGTSGGKYF. The chain carries TRBV9 and TRBJ2-7, with 15 positions matching TRBD2. This CDR3 has 13 residues. Trimming removed 4 bases from V and 11 bases from J; junction bases left unmatched: 4. CDR1 is SGDLS and CDR2 is YYNGEE in the germline V gene.

The chain is built from TRBV18 and TRBJ1-4; the match to TRBD1 covers 9 bases. Germline CDR1 is KGHSH and CDR2 is LQKENI. Germline trimming cut 3 bases from V and 3 bases from J; bases unmatched to any gene: 8. The CDR3 contains 17 residues. This CDR3 reads CASSPGTGSPANEKLFF. CDR3 nucleotide sequence: TGTGCCAGCTCACCCGGGACAGGGAGTCCCGCTAATGAAAAACTGTTTTTT.

J is TRBJ1-2 and V is TRBV30; possibly TRBD1 for D (6 bases). V was trimmed by 0 bases and J by 4 bases, leaving 12 bases between them. The CDR3 consists of 14 residues. Germline-derived CDR1 and CDR2 are GTSNPN and SVGIG (reference sequence). CDR3 bases: TGTGCCTGGAGTGTGGGCAGGGGAGCCTATGGCTACACCTTC. Translating it yields CAWSVGRGAYGYTF.